The rows below give T cell receptor beta chains drawn from one sample of a study of T-cell memory formation after mild COVID-19. TCRdb itself ran the 5' RACE reads through MiXCR, one entry per CDR3 protein. The sample consists of fewer than 250,000 distinct CDR3 sequences, roughly a tenth of them appearing once. Sequencing was performed on PBMCs or a T cell subset sorted from them (not recorded which). These receptors came from a man aged 18 to 29 who had mild COVID-19 (a few samples of this study predate the infection). Cell type and time point are not known. Both conserved end residues are part of each CDR3. Each record gives: V gene, CDR3 length, clone size, J gene, D gene, CDR3 DNA, CDR3 protein. The D gene is left open where the match is weak. Rows give clone size only sometimes, using once, few, many, or a class for an expanded clone.

>TRBV2|14|many|TRBJ2-1|NA
TGTGCCTCCTCATTTGGAGGGAGTAGGGATGAGCAGTTCTTC
CASSFGGSRDEQFF
>TRBV7-2|15|few|TRBJ2-2|NA
TGTGCCAGCAGTTATGGGGTTGGGAACACCGGGGAGCTGTTTTTT
CASSYGVGNTGELFF
>TRBV15|16|NA|TRBJ2-3|NA
TGTGCCACCAGCAGAGGGACACTTGCTAGCACAGATACGCAGTATTTT
CATSRGTLASTDTQYF
>TRBV12-3/TRBV12-4|14|few|TRBJ1-1|NA
TGTGCCAGCAGTTTTACAGGGTCCGACACTGAAGCTTTCTTT
CASSFTGSDTEAFF
>TRBV7-2|13|few|TRBJ1-1|TRBD1
TGTGCCAGCGGAGGACAGGGAAACACTGAAGCTTTCTTT
CASGGQGNTEAFF
>TRBV5-1|15|many|TRBJ2-5|NA
TGCGCCAGCAGCTCGGGAGACCCGTACCAAGAGACCCAGTACTTC
CASSSGDPYQETQYF
>TRBV12-3/TRBV12-4|13|NA|TRBJ2-2|NA
TGTGCCAGCAGTTTTCTCCAGACCGGGGAGCTGTTTTTT
CASSFLQTGELFF
>TRBV5-1|15|NA|TRBJ2-6|NA
TGCGCCAGCAGCTCCTGGGGCGGTGGGGCCAACGTCCTGACTTTC
CASSSWGGGANVLTF
>TRBV9|16|few|TRBJ1-3|NA
TGTGCCAGCAGCGCCCTGTGGACCGTCTCTGGAAACACCATATATTTT
CASSALWTVSGNTIYF
>TRBV7-3|13|NA|TRBJ2-7|NA
TGTGCCAGCAGCTTAAACATTCTAGGGGAGCAGTACTTC
CASSLNILGEQYF
>TRBV20-1|12|NA|TRBJ1-6|TRBD1
TGCTCACCACGGCAGGGGGATTCACCCCTCCACTTT
CSPRQGDSPLHF
>TRBV6-5|14|NA|TRBJ1-3|NA
TGTGCCAGCAGAACTTCAGGAACTGGAAACACCATATATTTT
CASRTSGTGNTIYF
>TRBV7-2|11|many|TRBJ2-7|NA
TGTGCCAGCCGTTCTTCCTACGAGCAGTACTTC
CASRSSYEQYF
>TRBV5-1|14|NA|TRBJ2-4|NA
TGCGCCAGCAGCTTGGTCTCGACCAAAAACATTCAGTACTTC
CASSLVSTKNIQYF
>TRBV5-1|14|many|TRBJ2-3|TRBD2
TGTGCCAGCAGCTTAGCGGGGAGCACAGATACGCAGTATTTT
CASSLAGSTDTQYF
>TRBV2|12|NA|TRBJ1-2|NA
TGTGCCAGCGAGGGCGGCCCAACCGGCTACACCTTC
CASEGGPTGYTF
>TRBV20-1|13|few|TRBJ1-2|TRBD1
TGCAGTGCTGCCGACAGGGTTAACTATGGCTACACCTTC
CSAADRVNYGYTF
>TRBV10-3|16|NA|TRBJ2-2|NA
TGTGCCATCAGTGCAACCGCTAGCGTGGACACCGGGGAGCTGTTTTTT
CAISATASVDTGELFF